This T cell receptor (beta chain) was obtained from a study of T-cell memory formation after mild COVID-19. General study points: Clones that contracted clustered mainly in CM and EM if CD4+ and in EMRA if CD8+.

In TCRdb, the 5' RACE reads were re-called with MiXCR into one record per CDR3 protein. The profile shows around 110,000 distinct CDR3 sequences, about an eighth of them singletons. Trimming pared 2 bases from V and 10 bases from J, leaving 12 bases between. The CDR3 runs to 13 residues. Germline-derived CDR1 and CDR2 are MNHEY and SVGAGI. This clonotype appeared a few times. The antigen remains unidentified. The chain couples TRBV6-5 to TRBJ2-1; D call uncertain. Sequenced sample: PBMCs or a T cell subset sorted from them (not recorded which). The TCR originated in a man younger than 35 who had mild COVID-19 (a few samples of this study predate the infection). Cell type and time point are not known. The CDR3 nucleotides are TGTGCCAGCAGTTACGGCGAGAACGGCGAGCAGTTCTTC. Protein sequence: CASSYGENGEQFF.